This T cell receptor (beta chain) was obtained from a study of early T cells in non-severe SARS-CoV-2 infection. About the research overall: Chains were not paired, and sequencing was done on bulk RNA from unsorted whole blood.

Trimming pared 2 bases from V and 7 bases from J, leaving 12 bases between. The germline V gene encodes CDR1 SEHNR and CDR2 FQNEAQ (reference sequence). This CDR3 spans 13 amino acids. This clonotype was recorded a few times. Individual cDNA molecules were tagged with unique molecular identifiers, the study reported. Using its own MiXCR run on the 5' RACE reads, TCRdb lists one record per CDR3 protein. The table records 50,000 to 55,000 distinct CDR3 sequences, approximately 10% of them present only once. Material: whole blood. J is TRBJ2-7 and V is TRBV7-9; TRBD1 is a possible D gene (6 bases). The receptor was isolated from an adult who was a healthcare worker with PCR-confirmed SARS-CoV-2 infection or an uninfected control (not recorded which). The CDR3 bases are TGTGCCAGCAGCTTAAGTGCAGGGACAGAGCAGTACTTC. Translated, it gives CASSLSAGTEQYF.